This T cell receptor (beta chain) was captured in a study of T cell responses to AZD1222 COVID-19 vaccine (dated by TCRdb to 2020 to 2022). Study-wide context: AZD1222 recipients given second doses at about 4 weeks or at about 12 weeks were pooled, since spike-specific TCR depth and breadth were not found to differ between the two schedules. Enrollment into the trials was organized by age into subgroups of 18-55, 56-69 and 70-plus years, and those subgroups contained roughly 140, 27 and 60 TCR-sequenced participants, respectively. A total of more than 230 trial participants underwent TCR sequencing, of whom roughly 210 had received two doses of AZD1222 and around 25 had received two doses of the MenACWY control vaccine.

The CDR3 regions of human TCRbeta chains were subjected to immunosequencing. Under the source paper's analysis protocol: Repertoire TCRs were checked for matches against a reference library of SARS-CoV-2-specific TCRs that had been generated using the MIRA antigen-specificity platform. Breadth was defined as the fraction of unique TCRs that were SARS-CoV-2-associated. Depth was defined as the fraction of total T cells that were SARS-CoV-2-associated. Using the MIRA data, every spike-specific TCR was mapped to the spike region that the TCR reacted to and assigned to either a CD4 or a CD8 class. Log10-transformed breadth and depth values were compared by one-way ANOVA with Sidak's multiple comparisons tests. What TCRdb holds here is the immuneACCESS table cut down to in-frame rearrangements. Part of the clones is not present; checked against another copy, under half of the missing clones reflect an unresolved V gene, and the others are unexplained. That table is the source of V, J and clone size, and D and trimming were worked out from the DNA. This sample comprises fewer than 110,000 clones, approximately 88% of them detected only once. The leading ten clones occupy 20% of the sample.

The time point label here, explained by the study, means: baseline before first vaccination. Vaccinee samples came from UK trials COV001 and COV002, including a single-blind randomized controlled phase 2/3 trial of AZD1222 (ChAdOx1 nCoV-19) in healthy adults. For TCRbeta chain sequencing, PBMC samples were collected from trial participants at day 0 and at day 28 after the second dose. For CDR1 and CDR2, the germline V gene (reference sequence) lists MNHNY and SVGAGI. CDR3 length: 14 amino acids, cysteine to phenylalanine. Only the CDR3 region is kept as DNA, spanning 42 bases read in frame from base 1. Clipping removes 7 bases from V and 1 base from J, with 4 as the unmatched junction base count. Worth noting for this clone: It has no known antigen specificity. The sample holds no much larger clone one base away, and base qualities are not on file.

General study outcomes and caveats: A significant rise in spike-specific TCR breadth and depth was observed after two AZD1222 doses relative to day 0 and relative to MenACWY recipients. Conclusions about previously exposed vaccinees were limited because only five to seven AZD1222 recipients were SARS-CoV-2 seropositive at baseline. Participants were mostly white British, with more females than males. The authors suggested clonal diversity may have been underestimated. Reportedly, close to half of the unique spike-specific TCRs recognized epitopes lying outside the regions that are mutated in the B.1.351 and B.1.1.7 variants. In the small 56-69-year group, the increase in depth fell short of significance, most likely because of low power. Vaccine-associated CD4 TCRs spanned the whole spike protein, with dominant responses in regions 160-218 and 743-854. Because no samples from the day 14 peak response were available, repertoires could be characterized only after the peak T cell response.

The TCR was taken from an adult in good health. This chain is built from TRBV6-6 and TRBJ1-1; TRBD1 lines up with 9 middle nucleotides. Sample: peripheral blood, taken on day 0 of AZD1222 vaccination. The CDR3 loop reads CASKRTGANTEAFF. The nucleotide sequence reads TGTGCCAGCAAGAGGACAGGGGCGAACACTGAAGCTTTCTTT.